This T cell receptor (beta chain) was captured in a study of monozygotic twins with inflammatory bowel disease (dated by TCRdb to between 2018 and 2021). About the investigation overall: A total of some 30 monozygotic twin pairs were included in the full study, comprising nine German pairs (four IBD-concordant, five IBD-discordant) and 19 IBD-discordant Danish pairs. The search for disease-associated traits relied mainly on comparing IBD patients with their genetically identical healthy co-twins within discordant pairs. Each individual had, on average, about 151 000 unique TCRalpha sequences and 181 000 unique TCRbeta sequences available for analysis.

Findings and caveats that apply to the study as a whole: The results gave no support for a single strong signal or clonotype linked to IBD. Because patients received different immunosuppressive treatments, the repertoires may have picked up extra background noise and variability between individuals. Concordant and discordant twins showed no difference in repertoire similarity, possibly because of limited statistical power. The analysis was unable to tell apart different T cell subtypes. IBD patients had lower TCRbeta repertoire diversity, measured by the inverse Simpson index, than their healthy co-twins. Fewer clonotypes were shared with other individuals by IBD patients than by healthy twins, most markedly in patients showing signs of disease activity.

Including cysteine and phenylalanine, the CDR3 has 15 amino acids. A DNA sequence was not provided. The germline V gene encodes CDR1 SGHVS and CDR2 FNYEAQ. Library construction relied on 5' RACE. Each TCR library was prepared from about 4,000 ng of total RNA. For each sample, cDNA synthesis was carried out in eight separate reactions using SMARTScribe reverse transcriptase. Unique molecular identifiers containing a 6-nucleotide sample barcode were introduced through template switching during cDNA synthesis. TCRalpha and TCRbeta cDNA was amplified in two nested PCRs of about 17 and 10 cycles, and bead purification was carried out after each PCR. Before amplification, the cDNA was treated with uracil DNA-glycosylase and purified using the QIAquick PCR purification kit. The second PCR was the step at which Illumina TruSeq-compatible adapters and sample-specific barcodes were added. Library quality and concentration were assessed using TapeStation and Qubit, and about 5 ng of each library was pooled. Sequencing of the pooled libraries was done on an Illumina HiSeq2500 single-index Rapid Run using custom sequencing primers and 2 x 100 bp reads. Per the source publication's procedure: MiGEC version 1.2.6 was used for UMI-based consensus assembly to correct PCR and sequencing errors. V(D)J alignment, clonotype assembly and CDR3 extraction were performed with MiXCR version 2.1.1. Gene usage, clonotype sharing and MAIT/NKT TCR abundance were normalised by analysing the top 1000, 10 000 and 20 000 clonotypes per sample. After downsampling to 27 000 UMIs, diversity was calculated as the inverse Simpson index using the vegan R package. Paired Mann-Whitney U tests were applied to discordant twin pairs, with Benjamini-Hochberg correction for multiple testing. Based on TCRdb reprocessing of the reads, there is one entry per CDR3 protein sequence, and DNA is missing. These V and J calls derive from TCRdb rather than the authors' analysis. The sample's clone listing holds 150,000 to 200,000 distinct CDR3 sequences. Less than 7.5% of the sample is taken by the ten largest.

From each donor, an approximately 2.5 ml peripheral blood sample was drawn into PAXgene tubes and stored at -80 degrees C. Without any T cell sorting, total RNA was extracted from whole blood using the PAXgene blood miRNA kit on an automated QIAcube. Deep TCRalpha and TCRbeta repertoire profiling with unique molecular barcoding was performed on peripheral blood of monozygotic twin pairs concordant or discordant for inflammatory bowel disease. Smoking habits were recorded for all twin pairs, with individuals classified as current, former or never smokers. A remark on this clonotype: Its cognate antigen has yet to be identified.

Source material: blood. This receptor was taken from a human donor with ulcerative colitis or Crohn's disease, or a healthy co-twin of an affected twin (not recorded which). The sequence is built from TRBV7-6 and TRBJ1-1. The CDR3 corresponds to CASSPIIVMNTEAFF.